A selection of T cell receptor beta chains follows, all from one sample in a study of monozygotic twins with inflammatory bowel disease. TCRdb re-called the 5' RACE reads; every CDR3 protein appears as one record, without DNA. The clone table shows about 330,000 distinct CDR3 sequences, with the ten largest holding roughly 2%. The specimen sequenced was blood. The receptor set was obtained from a human donor with ulcerative colitis or Crohn's disease, or a healthy co-twin of an affected twin (not recorded which). Each CDR3 is given with its conserved first and last residue. The order of the fields is V gene, J gene, CDR3 protein.

v_gene: TRBV7-9
j_gene: TRBJ2-7
CDR3aa: CASSLEGQGYYEQYF

v_gene: TRBV28
j_gene: TRBJ2-5
CDR3aa: CASSREWGLETQYF

v_gene: TRBV7-9
j_gene: TRBJ2-3
CDR3aa: CASSSWDGTDTQYF

v_gene: TRBV28
j_gene: TRBJ2-7
CDR3aa: CASSLGPTYEQYF

v_gene: TRBV14
j_gene: TRBJ1-5
CDR3aa: CASSRTRGEPQHF

v_gene: TRBV5-6
j_gene: TRBJ2-7
CDR3aa: CASSFGATLYPYEQYF

v_gene: TRBV29-1
j_gene: TRBJ2-3
CDR3aa: CSVGGFDTDTQYF

v_gene: TRBV6-2/TRBV6-3
j_gene: TRBJ2-1
CDR3aa: CASSYWTSGGEGEQFF

v_gene: TRBV5-1
j_gene: TRBJ1-2
CDR3aa: CASSSTANYGYTF

v_gene: TRBV6-2/TRBV6-3
j_gene: TRBJ2-3
CDR3aa: CASSYPRQGADTQYF

v_gene: TRBV4-3
j_gene: TRBJ1-2
CDR3aa: CASSQEPAGINYGYTF

v_gene: TRBV7-2
j_gene: TRBJ1-5
CDR3aa: CASSLDPVGNQPQHF

v_gene: TRBV7-6
j_gene: TRBJ2-3
CDR3aa: CASSLGSPRTVPQDTQYF

v_gene: TRBV10-3
j_gene: TRBJ2-2
CDR3aa: CAISARDAFTGELFF

v_gene: TRBV5-4
j_gene: TRBJ1-1
CDR3aa: CASSSTLQGRGEAFF

v_gene: TRBV2
j_gene: TRBJ2-3
CDR3aa: CASGMGLAGYTDTQYF

v_gene: TRBV20-1
j_gene: TRBJ2-3
CDR3aa: CSASPYMGSLSTDTQYF

v_gene: TRBV7-2
j_gene: TRBJ2-1
CDR3aa: CASSSSRYNEQFF

v_gene: TRBV11-2
j_gene: TRBJ1-1
CDR3aa: CASSPLGWGMNTEAFF

v_gene: TRBV12-3/TRBV12-4
j_gene: TRBJ2-3
CDR3aa: CASSYSTDTQYF

v_gene: TRBV7-2
j_gene: TRBJ1-1
CDR3aa: CASSLNPGRNTEAFF

v_gene: TRBV29-1
j_gene: TRBJ2-6
CDR3aa: CSVPTGLSSGANVLTF

v_gene: TRBV7-9
j_gene: TRBJ2-7
CDR3aa: CASSPPSGEQYF

v_gene: TRBV6-1
j_gene: TRBJ2-1
CDR3aa: CASSPDWEYNEQFF

v_gene: TRBV7-2
j_gene: TRBJ2-2
CDR3aa: CASSRGSGGLTGELFF

v_gene: TRBV4-1
j_gene: TRBJ2-3
CDR3aa: CASSQGAGADTQYF

v_gene: TRBV5-4
j_gene: TRBJ2-3
CDR3aa: CASSSQGATDTQYF

v_gene: TRBV11-2
j_gene: TRBJ1-6
CDR3aa: CASSSTTQSSPLHF

v_gene: TRBV20-1
j_gene: TRBJ1-2
CDR3aa: CSARKTGVITNYGYTF

v_gene: TRBV19
j_gene: TRBJ2-1
CDR3aa: CASGASGGFSYNEQFF

v_gene: TRBV20-1
j_gene: TRBJ2-7
CDR3aa: CSASQKLGRTYEQYF

v_gene: TRBV12-3/TRBV12-4
j_gene: TRBJ1-3
CDR3aa: CASKENGGNTIYF

v_gene: TRBV27
j_gene: TRBJ1-2
CDR3aa: CASSLLAGTGSIRGYTF

v_gene: TRBV19
j_gene: TRBJ1-2
CDR3aa: CASSTPGAYGYTF

v_gene: TRBV11-2
j_gene: TRBJ2-2
CDR3aa: CASSWDTRGGGELFF

v_gene: TRBV7-2
j_gene: TRBJ2-3
CDR3aa: CASSIERTDTQYF

v_gene: TRBV3-1
j_gene: TRBJ1-1
CDR3aa: CASSLEFALNTEAFF

v_gene: TRBV28
j_gene: TRBJ2-7
CDR3aa: CASRSVDRGPYEQYF

v_gene: TRBV20-1
j_gene: TRBJ2-3
CDR3aa: CSARVGGAGGMDTQYF

v_gene: TRBV5-5
j_gene: TRBJ2-2
CDR3aa: CASSLLRGAQTGELFF

v_gene: TRBV9
j_gene: TRBJ2-1
CDR3aa: CASSVGAGASYNEQFF

v_gene: TRBV5-1
j_gene: TRBJ2-2
CDR3aa: CASTSGQNTGELFF

v_gene: TRBV11-2
j_gene: TRBJ2-3
CDR3aa: CASSWSSGNTDTQYF

v_gene: TRBV5-6
j_gene: TRBJ2-3
CDR3aa: CASSPIEGDTQYF

v_gene: TRBV27
j_gene: TRBJ2-1
CDR3aa: CASSPFWLAGGIMYNEQFF

v_gene: TRBV5-1
j_gene: TRBJ2-5
CDR3aa: CASSLESGTQYF

v_gene: TRBV12-3/TRBV12-4
j_gene: TRBJ1-2
CDR3aa: CASSPQDPSKGGYTF

v_gene: TRBV3-1
j_gene: TRBJ2-7
CDR3aa: CASSLAPSSYEQYF

v_gene: TRBV28
j_gene: TRBJ2-1
CDR3aa: CASSPYGTGPYNEQFF

v_gene: TRBV7-9
j_gene: TRBJ2-2
CDR3aa: CASSLARQGRTGELFF

v_gene: TRBV7-2
j_gene: TRBJ1-1
CDR3aa: CASSLSLQLNTEAFF

v_gene: TRBV20-1
j_gene: TRBJ2-2
CDR3aa: CSAKGQGAGTGELFF

v_gene: TRBV24-1
j_gene: TRBJ1-5
CDR3aa: CANGPRGNQPQHF

v_gene: TRBV5-1
j_gene: TRBJ2-1
CDR3aa: CASSRHYSYNEQFF

v_gene: TRBV30
j_gene: TRBJ2-1
CDR3aa: CAWRGPPNEQFF

v_gene: TRBV7-2
j_gene: TRBJ2-7
CDR3aa: CASSFPGPPYEQYF

v_gene: TRBV5-1
j_gene: TRBJ2-4
CDR3aa: CASSFENIQYF

v_gene: TRBV6-1
j_gene: TRBJ2-3
CDR3aa: CASSAIPGDTQYF

v_gene: TRBV4-1
j_gene: TRBJ1-5
CDR3aa: CASSQAFTGPQPQHF

v_gene: TRBV20-1
j_gene: TRBJ2-7
CDR3aa: CSARPDRGDNEQYF